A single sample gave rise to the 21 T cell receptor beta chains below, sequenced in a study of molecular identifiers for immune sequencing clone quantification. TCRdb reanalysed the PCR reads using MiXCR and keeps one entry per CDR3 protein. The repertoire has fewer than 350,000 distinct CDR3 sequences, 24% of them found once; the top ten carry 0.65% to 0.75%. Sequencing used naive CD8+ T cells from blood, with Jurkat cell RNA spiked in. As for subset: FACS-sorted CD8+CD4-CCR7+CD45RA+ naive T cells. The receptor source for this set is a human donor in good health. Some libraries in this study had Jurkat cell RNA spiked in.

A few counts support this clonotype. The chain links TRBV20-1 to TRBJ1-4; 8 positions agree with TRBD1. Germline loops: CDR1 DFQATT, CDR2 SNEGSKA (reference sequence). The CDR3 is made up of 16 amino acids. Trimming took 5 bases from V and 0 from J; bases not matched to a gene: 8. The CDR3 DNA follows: TGCAGTGCTGTGGACAGGGCGATGGCAACTAATGAAAAACTGTTTTTT. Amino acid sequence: CSAVDRAMATNEKLFF.

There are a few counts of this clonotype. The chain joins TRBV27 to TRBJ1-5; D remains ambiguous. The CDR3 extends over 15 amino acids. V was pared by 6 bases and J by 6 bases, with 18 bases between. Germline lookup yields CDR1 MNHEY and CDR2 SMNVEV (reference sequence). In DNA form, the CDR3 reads TGTGCCAGCAGACTCGTTGGAGCCGGAGGTCAGCCCCAGCATTTT. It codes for CASRLVGAGGQPQHF.

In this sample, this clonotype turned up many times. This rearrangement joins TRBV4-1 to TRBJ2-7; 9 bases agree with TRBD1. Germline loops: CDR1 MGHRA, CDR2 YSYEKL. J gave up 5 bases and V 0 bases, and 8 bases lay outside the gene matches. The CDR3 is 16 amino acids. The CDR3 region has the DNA TGCGCCAGCAGCCAAGATACCTTCCGGGACAGGGACGAGCAGTACTTC. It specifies CASSQDTFRDRDEQYF.

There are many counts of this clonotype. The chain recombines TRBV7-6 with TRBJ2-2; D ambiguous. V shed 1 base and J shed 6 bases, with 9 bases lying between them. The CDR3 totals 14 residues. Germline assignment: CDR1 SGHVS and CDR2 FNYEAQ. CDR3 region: CASSLGVWAGELFF. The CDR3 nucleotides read TGTGCCAGCAGCTTAGGGGTCTGGGCCGGGGAGCTGTTTTTT.

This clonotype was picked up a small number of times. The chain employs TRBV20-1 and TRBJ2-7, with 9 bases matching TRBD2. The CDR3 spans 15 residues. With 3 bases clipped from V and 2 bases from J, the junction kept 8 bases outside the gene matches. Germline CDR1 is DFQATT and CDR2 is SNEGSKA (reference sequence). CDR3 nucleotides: TGCAGTGCTAGGGAGAGCGGGAGGACAACCTACGAGCAGTACTTC. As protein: CSARESGRTTYEQYF.

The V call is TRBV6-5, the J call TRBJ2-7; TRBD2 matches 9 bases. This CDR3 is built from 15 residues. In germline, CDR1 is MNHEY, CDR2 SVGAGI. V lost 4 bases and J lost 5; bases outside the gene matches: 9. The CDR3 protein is CASSFGVAGAHEQYF. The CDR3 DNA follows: TGTGCCAGCAGTTTTGGAGTAGCGGGGGCCCACGAGCAGTACTTC.

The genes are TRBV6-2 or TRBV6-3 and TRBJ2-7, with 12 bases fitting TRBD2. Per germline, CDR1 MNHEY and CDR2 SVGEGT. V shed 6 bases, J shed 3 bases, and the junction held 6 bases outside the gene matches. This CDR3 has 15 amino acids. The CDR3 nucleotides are TGTGCCAGCAGGACGGGACTAGCGGGTGACTACGAGCAGTACTTC. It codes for CASRTGLAGDYEQYF.

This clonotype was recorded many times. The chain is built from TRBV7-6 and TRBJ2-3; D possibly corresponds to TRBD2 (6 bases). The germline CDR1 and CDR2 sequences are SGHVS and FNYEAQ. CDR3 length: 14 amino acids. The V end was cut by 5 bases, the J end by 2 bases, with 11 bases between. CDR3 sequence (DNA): TGTGCCAGCAGCCACTGGGGGGACACAGATACGCAGTATTTT. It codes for CASSHWGDTDTQYF.

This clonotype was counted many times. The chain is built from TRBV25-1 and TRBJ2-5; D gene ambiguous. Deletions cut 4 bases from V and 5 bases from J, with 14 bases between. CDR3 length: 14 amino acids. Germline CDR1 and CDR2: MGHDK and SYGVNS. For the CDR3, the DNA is TGTGCCAGCAGTGGCTGGGGTCCAATGGAGACCCAGTACTTC. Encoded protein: CASSGWGPMETQYF.

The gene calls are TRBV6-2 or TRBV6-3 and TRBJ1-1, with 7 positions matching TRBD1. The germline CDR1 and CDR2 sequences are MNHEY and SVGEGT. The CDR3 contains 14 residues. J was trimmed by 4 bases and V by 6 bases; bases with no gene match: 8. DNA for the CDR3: TGTGCCAGCAGCCTAACACAGGGGACCACTGAAGCTTTCTTT. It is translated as CASSLTQGTTEAFF.

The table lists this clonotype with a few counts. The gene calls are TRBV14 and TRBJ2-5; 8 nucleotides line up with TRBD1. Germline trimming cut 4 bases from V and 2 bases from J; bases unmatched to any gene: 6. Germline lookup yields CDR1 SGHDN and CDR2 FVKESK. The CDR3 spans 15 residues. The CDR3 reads CASSPQDRAQETQYF. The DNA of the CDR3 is TGTGCCAGCAGCCCACAGGACAGGGCACAAGAGACCCAGTACTTC.

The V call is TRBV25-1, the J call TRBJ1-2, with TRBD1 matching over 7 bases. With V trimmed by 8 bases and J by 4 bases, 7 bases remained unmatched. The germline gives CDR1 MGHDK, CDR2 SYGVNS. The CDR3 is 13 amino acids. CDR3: CASAGQNFYGYTF. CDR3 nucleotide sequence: TGTGCCAGCGCGGGACAGAACTTCTATGGCTACACCTTC.

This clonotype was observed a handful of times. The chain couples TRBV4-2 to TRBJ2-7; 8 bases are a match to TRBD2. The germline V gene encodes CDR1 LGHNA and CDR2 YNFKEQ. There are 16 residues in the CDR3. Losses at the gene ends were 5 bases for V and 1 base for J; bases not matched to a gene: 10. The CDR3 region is CASSTELAAVSYEQYF. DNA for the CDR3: TGTGCCAGCAGCACCGAACTAGCGGCCGTATCCTACGAGCAGTACTTC.

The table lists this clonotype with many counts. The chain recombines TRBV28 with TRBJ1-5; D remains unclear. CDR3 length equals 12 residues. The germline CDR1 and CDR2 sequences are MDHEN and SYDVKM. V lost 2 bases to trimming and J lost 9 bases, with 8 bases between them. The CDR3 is CASSLNVTPQHF. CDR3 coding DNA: TGTGCCAGCAGTTTAAATGTGACGCCCCAGCATTTT.

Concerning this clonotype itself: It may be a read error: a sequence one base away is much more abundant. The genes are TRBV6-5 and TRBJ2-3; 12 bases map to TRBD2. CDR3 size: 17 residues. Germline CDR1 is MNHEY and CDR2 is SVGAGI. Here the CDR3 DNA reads TGTGCCAGCAGATCCGGGACTAGCGGGCTCATTACAGCTACGCAGTATTTT. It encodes CASRSGTSGLITATQYF.

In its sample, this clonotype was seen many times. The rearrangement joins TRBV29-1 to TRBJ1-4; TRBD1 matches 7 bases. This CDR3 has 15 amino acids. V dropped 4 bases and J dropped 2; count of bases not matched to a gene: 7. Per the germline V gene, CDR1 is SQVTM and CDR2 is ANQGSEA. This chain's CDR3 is CSVVGGGPTNEKLFF. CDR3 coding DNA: TGCAGCGTTGTAGGAGGGGGCCCCACTAATGAAAAACTGTTTTTT. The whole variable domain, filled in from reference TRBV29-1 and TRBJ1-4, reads SAVISQKPSRDICQRGTSLTIQCQVDSQVTMMFWYRQQPGQSLTLIATANQGSEATYESGFVIDKFPISRPNLTFSTLTVSNMSPEDSSIYLCSVVGGGPTNEKLFFGSGTQLSVL.

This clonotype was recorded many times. The CDR3 region has the DNA TGTGCCAGCAGCGCCCGGGACAGTCCCTACGAGCAGTACTTC. Its translation: CASSARDSPYEQYF. The chain combines TRBV27 with TRBJ2-7; 7 nucleotides align to TRBD1. The CDR3 has 14 amino acids. Trimming took 6 bases from V and 2 from J; bases not matched to a gene: 7. Germline V gene sequence: CDR1 MNHEY, CDR2 SMNVEV (reference sequence).

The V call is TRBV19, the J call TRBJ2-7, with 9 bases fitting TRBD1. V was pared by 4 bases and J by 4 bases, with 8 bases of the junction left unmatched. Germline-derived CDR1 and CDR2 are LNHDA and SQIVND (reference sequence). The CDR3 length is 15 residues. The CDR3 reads CASSTPGTGRYEQYF. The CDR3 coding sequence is TGTGCCAGTAGTACCCCAGGGACAGGGCGGTACGAGCAGTACTTC.

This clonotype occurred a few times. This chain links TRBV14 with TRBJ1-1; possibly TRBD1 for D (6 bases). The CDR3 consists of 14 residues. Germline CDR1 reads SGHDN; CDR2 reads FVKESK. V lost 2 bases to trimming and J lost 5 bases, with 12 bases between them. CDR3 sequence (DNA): TGTGCCAGCAGCCAATACGGGGGGCGGACTGAAGCTTTCTTT. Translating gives CASSQYGGRTEAFF.

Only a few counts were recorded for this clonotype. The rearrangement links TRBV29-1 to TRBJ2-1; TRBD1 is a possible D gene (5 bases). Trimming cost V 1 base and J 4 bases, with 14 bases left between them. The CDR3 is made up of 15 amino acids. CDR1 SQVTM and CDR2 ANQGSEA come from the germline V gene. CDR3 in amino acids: CSVEVRTGFYNEQFF. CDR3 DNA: TGCAGCGTTGAAGTCCGTACAGGATTTTACAATGAGCAGTTCTTC.

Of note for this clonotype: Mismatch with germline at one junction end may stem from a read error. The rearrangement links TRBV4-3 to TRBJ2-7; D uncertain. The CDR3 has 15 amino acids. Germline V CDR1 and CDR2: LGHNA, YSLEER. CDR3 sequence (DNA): TGCGCCAGCAGCCAAGACCGTCCCTCCACCTACGAGCGGTACTTC. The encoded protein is CASSQDRPSTYERYF.